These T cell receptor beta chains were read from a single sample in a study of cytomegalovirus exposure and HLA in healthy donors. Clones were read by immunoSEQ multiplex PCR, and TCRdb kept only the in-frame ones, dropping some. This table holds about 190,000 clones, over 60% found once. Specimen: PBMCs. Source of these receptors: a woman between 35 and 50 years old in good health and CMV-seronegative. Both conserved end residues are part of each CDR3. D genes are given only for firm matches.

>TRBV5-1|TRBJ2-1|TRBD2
TGCGCCAGCAGCTGGGGTGGAAATCCTGGGACTAGCGCTTACAATGAGCAGTTCTTC
CASSWGGNPGTSAYNEQFF
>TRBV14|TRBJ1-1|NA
TGTGCCAGCAGCCCCCAAGGACTGAGCGGTGAAGCTTTCTTT
CASSPQGLSGEAFF
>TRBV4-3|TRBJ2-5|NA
TGCGCCAGCAGCCAACGCACCGGGTACGAGACCCAGTACTTC
CASSQRTGYETQYF
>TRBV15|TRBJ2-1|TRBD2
TGTGCCACCAGCAGCCGGGACTACCTTAATGAGCAGTTCTTC
CATSSRDYLNEQFF
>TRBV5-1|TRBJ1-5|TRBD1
TGCGCCAGCAGCACCGGGACAGGGGTGGGTCAGCCCCAGCATTTT
CASSTGTGVGQPQHF
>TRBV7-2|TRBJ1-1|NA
TGTGCCAGCAGCCGGGGACACGGGAACACTGAAGCTTTCTTT
CASSRGHGNTEAFF
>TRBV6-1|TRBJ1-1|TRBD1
TGTGCCAGCAGGGGACAGAGTGAAGCTTTCTTT
CASRGQSEAFF
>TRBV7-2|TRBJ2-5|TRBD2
TGTGCCAGCAGCCCGGGAGGGGCAGGAGGGTACCAAGAGACCCAGTACTTC
CASSPGGAGGYQETQYF
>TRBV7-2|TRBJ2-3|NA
TGTGCCAGCAGCTTGGAACAGGCCACAGATACGCAGTATTTT
CASSLEQATDTQYF
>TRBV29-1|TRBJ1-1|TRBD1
TGCAGCTATGGGACAGGGGGGAACACTGAAGCTTTCTTT
CSYGTGGNTEAFF